Listed below are T cell receptor beta chains from one sample, sequenced in a study of T cell responses to AZD1222 COVID-19 vaccine. Assay: immunoSEQ multiplex PCR; the TCRdb copy retains only in-frame clones and omits some. Of 130,000 or so clones in the sample, 70% to 90% were seen once. The sequenced sample was peripheral blood, obtained on day 0 of AZD1222 vaccination. The receptors were sampled from an adult in good health. CDR3s include the opening cysteine and the closing phenylalanine or tryptophan. A D gene is named only where the DNA matches it firmly.

CDR3aa	v_gene	len	j_gene	d_gene
CAIRAGVVDTQYF	TRBV10-3	13	TRBJ2-3	.
CASIEHRGYEQYF	TRBV6-5	13	TRBJ2-7	TRBD1
CASSLAGGGEQFF	TRBV6-2/TRBV6-3	13	TRBJ2-1	TRBD2
CASSEGRANTEAFF	TRBV9	14	TRBJ1-1	.
CASSDSGQRNSPLHF	TRBV6-4	15	TRBJ1-6	.
CASSLPGRTLGGYTF	TRBV28	15	TRBJ1-2	.
CASSPSTDTQYF	TRBV18	12	TRBJ2-3	.
CASSPGGGFYGYTF	TRBV2	14	TRBJ1-2	.
CASSPPGAGGGTEAFF	TRBV28	16	TRBJ1-1	TRBD1
CAWGAEGWDYGYTF	TRBV30	14	TRBJ1-2	.
CASSPVHRAGGEKLFF	TRBV3-1/TRBV3-2	16	TRBJ1-4	.
CASSKDEGRRSNQPQHF	TRBV21-1	17	TRBJ1-5	.
CASSLYSGTEKLFF	TRBV28	14	TRBJ1-4	.
CASSPGLAGGSDEQYF	TRBV5-1	16	TRBJ2-7	TRBD2
CASTPGPGGHDEQFF	TRBV19	15	TRBJ2-1	TRBD1
CASRRLAGVDNEQFF	TRBV2	15	TRBJ2-1	TRBD2
CASSYGFRSGGELFF	TRBV6-6	15	TRBJ2-2	.
CASSRQSTYGYTF	TRBV6-5	13	TRBJ1-2	.
CATTDIQHQPQHF	TRBV6-6	13	TRBJ1-5	.
CASSLGLLVGYNEQFF	TRBV5-1	16	TRBJ2-1	.
CATGSQPQHF	TRBV19	10	TRBJ1-5	.
CASSSSAREAGYEQYF	TRBV13	16	TRBJ2-7	TRBD2
CASSLEMASLSTDTQYF	TRBV7-2	17	TRBJ2-3	.
CASSPTPPTEAFF	TRBV5-8	13	TRBJ1-1	.
CASSRSANTEAFF	TRBV18	13	TRBJ1-1	.
CAISPTRGSGGSYGYTF	TRBV10-3	17	TRBJ1-2	.
CASSPRDRGTSGRVFSYEQYF	TRBV5-1	21	TRBJ2-7	TRBD2
CASSDVSLGGTEAFF	TRBV10-2	15	TRBJ1-1	.
CASSLGTSGTDTQYF	TRBV5-4	15	TRBJ2-3	TRBD2
CASSLRPPRSGANVLTF	TRBV7-2	17	TRBJ2-6	.
CASSLDQNYGYTF	TRBV5-6	13	TRBJ1-2	.
CASSQTGLAGSTDTQYF	TRBV3-1/TRBV3-2	17	TRBJ2-3	TRBD2
CASSPRTAKGAGELFF	TRBV18	16	TRBJ2-2	.
CASNHGQGETQYF	TRBV27	13	TRBJ2-5	TRBD1
CASSQVGTGSNYGYTF	TRBV3-1/TRBV3-2	16	TRBJ1-2	TRBD1
CASTRAYGYTF	TRBV12-3/TRBV12-4	11	TRBJ1-2	.
CATSDGLAGGSSYNEQFF	TRBV24-1	18	TRBJ2-1	TRBD2